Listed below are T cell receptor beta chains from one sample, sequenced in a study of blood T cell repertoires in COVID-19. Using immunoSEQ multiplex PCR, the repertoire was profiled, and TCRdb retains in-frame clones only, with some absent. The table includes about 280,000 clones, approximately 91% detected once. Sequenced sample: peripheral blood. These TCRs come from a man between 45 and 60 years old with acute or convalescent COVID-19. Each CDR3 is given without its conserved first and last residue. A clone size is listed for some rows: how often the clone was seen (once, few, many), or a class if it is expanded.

CDR3: ASSLIQGAAYGYT
size: -
V: TRBV5-1

CDR3: ASSLVGGGLETQY
size: -
V: TRBV7-2

CDR3: ASSQAWGGSYEQY
size: -
V: TRBV4-1

CDR3: ASSRSDSYEQY
size: -
V: TRBV27

CDR3: ASSFSGQHYGYT
size: -
V: TRBV27

CDR3: ASSPPGGAGDTQY
size: few
V: TRBV5-1

CDR3: ASSLGTTADTQY
size: -
V: TRBV7-9

CDR3: ASSLSEGDTEAF
size: -
V: TRBV7-9

CDR3: ATSGVVATEAF
size: -
V: TRBV15

CDR3: ASTKNQGNLGEKLF
size: -
V: TRBV7-2

CDR3: ASSYRQGYYGYT
size: -
V: TRBV6-5

CDR3: ASSRVAGAVRTDTQY
size: -
V: TRBV6-2/TRBV6-3

CDR3: ASSGGGRWSYGYT
size: few
V: TRBV9

CDR3: ASSALAETNTGELF
size: -
V: TRBV6-1

CDR3: ASSRGGDGEQY
size: -
V: TRBV11-3

CDR3: ASSGLAANTEAF
size: -
V: TRBV9

CDR3: ASSADRGWGNEKLF
size: once
V: TRBV7-9

CDR3: ASSLDVAGGRSTQY
size: few
V: TRBV7-6

CDR3: ASSGPSGGSRDTQY
size: -
V: TRBV27

CDR3: ASSRGQGYGYT
size: -
V: TRBV11-2

CDR3: ASSLQGLDQPQH
size: -
V: TRBV5-1

CDR3: ASQGARNEQY
size: -
V: TRBV12-3/TRBV12-4

CDR3: ASSPTGSRTEAF
size: -
V: TRBV7-9

CDR3: ATWMDRQVATEAF
size: -
V: TRBV6-5

CDR3: ASGQTGGGYT
size: -
V: TRBV12-5

CDR3: ASSQADREVSKGTQY
size: once
V: TRBV3-1/TRBV3-2

CDR3: ASSQWTGGVQETQY
size: -
V: TRBV4-2

CDR3: ASIEQARANTEAF
size: -
V: TRBV2

CDR3: ATSRGQGTWGYT
size: once
V: TRBV15

CDR3: ASSRTTGQNSQY
size: -
V: TRBV7-2

CDR3: ASSITGINSPLH
size: once
V: TRBV19

CDR3: ASSPGEGRGSRELF
size: -
V: TRBV5-4

CDR3: ASRPGQVLEKLF
size: once
V: TRBV6-5

CDR3: ASSLYRDSPLH
size: -
V: TRBV5-1

CDR3: ASSTGQGAEGYT
size: -
V: TRBV5-1

CDR3: ASSSDRVAYEQY
size: -
V: TRBV11-2

CDR3: ASSPGRGQGNEQY
size: many
V: TRBV11-3

CDR3: AWSVGAGNSEKLF
size: -
V: TRBV30

CDR3: ATSGRSMLAGELF
size: -
V: TRBV7-9

CDR3: ASSPGQPSSGNTIY
size: -
V: TRBV5-4

CDR3: ASGLGVYNEQF
size: -
V: TRBV12-5

CDR3: ASSRVNTGELF
size: once
V: TRBV9